This is a list of T cell receptor beta chains from one sample in a study of blood T cell repertoires in COVID-19. Using immunoSEQ multiplex PCR, the repertoire was profiled, and TCRdb retains in-frame clones only, with some absent. The table includes over 250,000 clones, 83% detected once. The source material was peripheral blood. These receptor sequences come from a woman aged 45-60 years who had recovered from COVID-19. Both conserved end residues are part of each CDR3. D genes are given only for firm matches. Rows may omit the clone size; those that give it use once, few, many or a size class.

abundance,j_gene,v_gene,d_gene,CDR3aa,CDR3nt
NA,TRBJ1-3,TRBV30,NA,CAWGISGNTIYF,TGTGCCTGGGGCATCTCTGGAAACACCATATATTTT
NA,TRBJ1-2,TRBV5-6,NA,CASSLGRGRGYTF,TGTGCCAGCAGCTTGGGCAGGGGTCGTGGCTACACCTTC
NA,TRBJ1-2,TRBV7-9,NA,CASSLETDYGYTF,TGTGCCAGCAGCTTAGAGACAGACTATGGCTACACCTTC
NA,TRBJ2-2,TRBV18,TRBD1,CASSLGQRIGELFF,TGTGCCAGCTCACTGGGACAGAGAATCGGGGAGCTGTTTTTT
few,TRBJ1-3,TRBV6-5,NA,CASSYGPQNTIYF,TGTGCCAGCAGTTACGGGCCTCAAAACACCATATATTTT
NA,TRBJ1-4,TRBV30,TRBD1,CAWRKDRGTNEKLFF,TGTGCCTGGAGAAAAGACAGGGGAACTAATGAAAAACTGTTTTTT
once,TRBJ2-7,TRBV4-3,NA,CASSFTTGEQYF,TGCGCCAGCAGCTTTACAACCGGGGAGCAGTACTTC
NA,TRBJ1-1,TRBV12-3/TRBV12-4,NA,CASTQEKGTEAFF,TGTGCCAGCACCCAAGAGAAGGGGACTGAAGCTTTCTTT
NA,TRBJ2-1,TRBV2,NA,CASSEGFGGRINEQFF,TGTGCCAGCAGTGAAGGCTTCGGGGGAAGGATCAATGAGCAGTTCTTC
NA,TRBJ2-2,TRBV27,NA,CASKTGNTGELFF,TGTGCCAGCAAGACAGGGAACACCGGGGAGCTGTTTTTT
NA,TRBJ1-4,TRBV27,NA,CASSLQGGEKLFF,TGTGCCAGCAGTCTTCAGGGAGGCGAAAAACTGTTTTTT
many,TRBJ1-6,TRBV7-2,NA,CASSQTAYNSPLHF,TGTGCCAGCAGCCAGACAGCTTATAATTCACCCCTCCACTTT
NA,TRBJ2-1,TRBV4-1,TRBD2,CASSQAGYSGSSYNEQFF,TGCGCCAGCAGCCAAGCGGGGTACAGCGGGAGCTCCTACAATGAGCAGTTCTTC
once,TRBJ2-2,TRBV10-3,TRBD1,CAITGQGVPGELFF,TGTGCCATCACGGGACAGGGGGTCCCCGGGGAGCTGTTTTTT
NA,TRBJ1-1,TRBV4-3,TRBD1,CASSPGGTGNTEAFF,TGCGCCAGCAGCCCAGGGGGGACAGGGAACACTGAAGCTTTCTTT
few,TRBJ1-1,TRBV19,TRBD1,CASSIDDRGGGTEAFF,TGTGCCAGTAGTATAGATGACAGGGGAGGAGGAACTGAAGCTTTCTTT
NA,TRBJ2-1,TRBV6-2/TRBV6-3,TRBD2,CASSGTSGGYNEQFF,TGTGCCAGCAGTGGGACTAGCGGGGGGTATAATGAGCAGTTCTTC
NA,TRBJ1-6,TRBV18,NA,CASSRLMADNSPLHF,TGTGCCAGCTCCCGTTTAATGGCAGATAATTCACCCCTCCACTTT
NA,TRBJ2-1,TRBV7-9,TRBD2,CASSLSQASGGSKNNEQFF,TGTGCCAGCAGCCTAAGTCAGGCTAGCGGGGGCTCGAAAAACAATGAGCAGTTCTTC
NA,TRBJ1-3,TRBV7-6,NA,CASSARPGSGNTIYF,TGTGCCAGCAGCGCGAGGCCGGGCTCTGGAAACACCATATATTTT
NA,TRBJ1-2,TRBV10-3,TRBD1,CAIRDRGGYTF,TGTGCCATCAGAGACAGGGGCGGCTACACCTTC
few,TRBJ2-7,TRBV18,TRBD2,CASSPSGGGARYEQYF,TGTGCCAGCTCACCTTCCGGCGGGGGGGCGCGGTACGAGCAGTACTTC